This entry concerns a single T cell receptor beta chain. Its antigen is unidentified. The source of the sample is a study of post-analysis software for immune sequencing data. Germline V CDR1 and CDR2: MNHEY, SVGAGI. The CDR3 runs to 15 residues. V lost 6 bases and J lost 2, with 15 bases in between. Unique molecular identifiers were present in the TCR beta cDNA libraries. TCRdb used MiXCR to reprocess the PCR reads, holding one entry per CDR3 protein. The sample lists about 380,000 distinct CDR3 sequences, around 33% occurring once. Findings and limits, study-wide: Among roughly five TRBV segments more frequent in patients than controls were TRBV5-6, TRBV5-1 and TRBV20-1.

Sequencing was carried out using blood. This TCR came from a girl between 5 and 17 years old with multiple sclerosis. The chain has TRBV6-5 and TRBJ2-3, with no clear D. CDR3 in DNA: TGTGCCAGCAGCCCCCCTCGTCCTACCACAGATACGCAGTATTTT. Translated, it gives CASSPPRPTTDTQYF.